This entry lists 22 T cell receptor beta chains sequenced from one sample in a study of CD8 T cells in ankylosing spondylitis. TCRdb processed the 5' RACE reads anew with MiXCR; each CDR3 protein has one entry. This table holds roughly 700,000 distinct CDR3 sequences, around 20% found once. Study results and caveats: A TCR beta motif of 8 or 9 highly homologous variants appeared characteristic of ankylosing spondylitis blood.

Their recognized antigens are unknown. The material sequenced was blood, either unsorted or a sorted T cell fraction (not recorded which). These receptors all come from a male donor with ankylosing spondylitis.

This clonotype has a handful of counts. V gene TRBV25-1 combines with J gene TRBJ1-1, with a weak D call TRBD1 (6 bases). V was cut by 4 bases and J by 8 bases, with 20 bases left in between. Germline lookup yields CDR1 MGHDK and CDR2 SYGVNS. The CDR3 spans 15 residues. The CDR3 bases are TGTGCCAGCAGTGTCTCACCCCTGGGGGCGCGGGAAGCTTTCTTT. Protein sequence: CASSVSPLGAREAFF.

This clonotype was seen only a few times. J is TRBJ2-7 and V is TRBV20-1; 9 bases align to TRBD1. The ends lost 6 bases at V and 5 bases at J; junction bases unmatched: 17. The CDR3 has 16 amino acids. CDR1 is DFQATT and CDR2 is SNEGSKA in the germline V gene (reference sequence). The CDR3 is CSASPLPGTGFDEQYF. The CDR3 DNA sequence: TGCAGTGCCAGCCCCCTTCCCGGGACAGGGTTTGACGAGCAGTACTTC.

This rearrangement joins TRBV7-7 to TRBJ2-1; 11 positions match TRBD2. With 5 bases clipped from V and 5 bases from J, the junction kept 5 bases outside the gene matches. The germline V gene encodes CDR1 SSHAT and CDR2 FNYEAQ (reference sequence). The CDR3 has 15 amino acids. CDR3 sequence reads: CASSVTSGTHNEQFF. In nucleotides, the CDR3 is TGTGCCAGCAGCGTGACTAGCGGGACCCACAATGAGCAGTTCTTC.

There are a few counts of this clonotype. V gene TRBV4-3 combines with J gene TRBJ2-1; D gene ambiguous. Germline CDR1 is LGHNA and CDR2 is YSLEER. Trimming took off 0 bases at V and 3 bases at J, with 9 bases between the two ends. CDR3 length: 15 amino acids. CDR3 nucleotides: TGCGCCAGCAGCCAAGACTCCAGGCACTACAATGAGCAGTTCTTC. It translates to CASSQDSRHYNEQFF.

The chain is built from TRBV5-6 and TRBJ2-5; possible D gene TRBD1, 5 bases. Germline CDR1 and CDR2: SGHDT and YYEEEE. There are 16 residues in the CDR3. V gave up 5 bases and J gave up 1 base, with 18 bases separating them. The CDR3 nucleotides are TGTGCCAGCAGTTTCCAAGGACACCTGCTCCAAGAGACCCAGTACTTC. This codes for CASSFQGHLLQETQYF.

This clonotype appeared a few times. The chain carries TRBV20-1 and TRBJ2-1; 9 nucleotides match TRBD2. CDR1 and CDR2 from the germline V gene are DFQATT and SNEGSKA (reference sequence). After removal of 1 base from V and 9 bases from J, the junction contained 4 bases not matched to a gene. The CDR3 spans 13 residues. For the CDR3, the DNA is TGCAGTGCTAGAGGGCTAGCGGGGACTGAGCAGTTCTTC. Residues: CSARGLAGTEQFF.

This clonotype was detected only a few times. This chain links TRBV20-1 with TRBJ1-2; 8 bases are a match to TRBD1. This CDR3 has 13 residues. Germline V lookup: CDR1 DFQATT, CDR2 SNEGSKA (reference sequence). The V and J ends lost 2 bases and 8 bases, in that order; junction bases with no gene match: 7. Here the CDR3 DNA reads TGCAGTGCTAGATCGCTCAGGGGGCAAGGCTACACCTTC. Translated: CSARSLRGQGYTF.

This clonotype was seen only a few times. This rearrangement joins TRBV10-3 to TRBJ2-2; maybe TRBD2 (5 bases). In germline, CDR1 is ENHRY, CDR2 SYGVKD. The CDR3 spans 13 residues. V lost 5 bases and J lost 6, with 10 bases in between. The CDR3 bases are TGTGCCATCAGTCAAAGGGAGCCCGGGGAGCTGTTTTTT. Translated: CAISQREPGELFF.

This chain links TRBV5-1 with TRBJ1-5, with D maybe TRBD1 (6 bases). The V end lost 3 bases, the J end lost 7 bases, and 14 bases lay between the germline ends. The CDR3 is 14 amino acids. Per germline, CDR1 SGHRS and CDR2 YFSETQ. The CDR3 nucleotides read TGCGCCAGCAGCTGGCCCCGGGGGCACCAGCCCCAGCATTTT. Protein product: CASSWPRGHQPQHF.

This clonotype was detected only a few times. The gene calls are TRBV20-1 and TRBJ2-1; possibly TRBD2 for D (6 bases). Per germline, CDR1 DFQATT and CDR2 SNEGSKA (reference sequence). With 4 bases removed from V and 8 bases from J, the gap between germline ends came to 15 bases. This CDR3 has 13 amino acids. CDR3 amino acids: CSANGLKKDEQFF. Here the CDR3 DNA reads TGCAGTGCTAACGGACTAAAAAAGGATGAGCAGTTCTTC.

In its sample, this clonotype was seen a few times. V and J are TRBV24-1 and TRBJ2-5; TRBD1 might be the D (5 bases). Trimming pared 9 bases from V and 1 base from J, leaving 11 bases between. Per the germline V gene, CDR1 is KGHDR and CDR2 is SFDVKD. This CDR3 region has 13 residues. CDR3 bases: TGTGCCACCCGAGGACACCTCCAAGAGACCCAGTACTTC. Protein product: CATRGHLQETQYF.

This clonotype was seen a handful of times. V is TRBV20-1 and J is TRBJ2-1; 12 bases match TRBD2. V lost 1 base, J lost 4 bases, and 5 bases stayed unmatched. Germline assignment: CDR1 DFQATT and CDR2 SNEGSKA (reference sequence). This CDR3 has 16 amino acids. The CDR3 sequence is CSARVSTSGGYNEQFF. CDR3 coding DNA: TGCAGTGCTAGAGTCTCAACTAGCGGGGGGTACAATGAGCAGTTCTTC.

This chain connects TRBV4-1 to TRBJ1-1; 9 nucleotides align to TRBD1. Germline loops: CDR1 MGHRA, CDR2 YSYEKL. The CDR3 consists of 16 residues. V shed 0 bases and J 3 bases; nucleotides not matched to a gene: 5. The CDR3 DNA is TGCGCCAGCAGCCAAGATGTCGGGACAGGGTACACTGAAGCTTTCTTT. It is translated as CASSQDVGTGYTEAFF.

The chain employs TRBV6-1 and TRBJ2-3, with TRBD2 matching 13 bases. This CDR3 contains 16 residues. Germline V CDR1 and CDR2: MNHNS, SASEGT. The ends lost 6 bases at V and 0 bases at J; junction bases unmatched: 3. CDR3 protein: CASRRTSGGSTDTQYF. The CDR3 nucleotides read TGTGCCAGCAGGAGGACTAGCGGGGGTAGCACAGATACGCAGTATTTT.

About this clonotype: The germline gene is not matched at one end of the junction; a read error may be the cause. This chain uses TRBV20-1 with TRBJ1-4, with D possibly matching TRBD1 (5 bases). Looked up from germline, CDR1 is DFQATT and CDR2 is SNEGSKA (reference sequence). The CDR3 spans 12 residues. CDR3 loop: CSVGPGGEKLFF. CDR3 sequence (DNA): TGCAGCGTGGGCCCTGGGGGTGAAAAACTTTTTTTT.

At least ten counts were recorded for this clonotype. This sequence joins TRBV12-3 or TRBV12-4 and TRBJ2-5; 7 bases line up with TRBD1. Trimming cost V 5 bases and J 7 bases; bases outside gene matches: 13. The CDR3 loop spans 15 amino acids. For the CDR3, the DNA is TGTGCCAGCAGTGTACAGGGACAGCTCCCGGGGACCCAGTACTTC. As protein: CASSVQGQLPGTQYF.

This chain links TRBV4-1 with TRBJ1-1; a weak D match, TRBD1 (5 bases). V lost 6 bases and J lost 0, with 26 bases in between. This CDR3 is built from 19 residues. Per germline, CDR1 MGHRA and CDR2 YSYEKL. CDR3 protein: CASSRGPPTGRWMNTEAFF. CDR3 bases: TGCGCCAGCAGTCGGGGCCCCCCCACCGGCAGGTGGATGAACACTGAAGCTTTCTTT.

The chain couples TRBV7-9 to TRBJ1-1; D is undetermined. The length of the CDR3 is 14 residues. From germline, CDR1 is SEHNR and CDR2 FQNEAQ (reference sequence). Trimming cost V 3 bases and J 4 bases, with 12 bases left between them. The CDR3 is CASSFAGGGTEAFF. CDR3 DNA: TGTGCCAGCAGCTTTGCGGGTGGAGGCACTGAAGCTTTCTTT.

This clonotype was counted a few times. The gene calls are TRBV20-1 and TRBJ2-2; 9 nucleotides match TRBD1. Looked up from germline, CDR1 is DFQATT and CDR2 is SNEGSKA (reference sequence). This CDR3 has 14 residues. The V gene end was trimmed by 5 bases and the J gene end by 5 bases; junction bases not matched to a gene: 6. The CDR3 reads CSAFDRGTTGELFF. The CDR3 DNA sequence: TGCAGTGCTTTCGACAGGGGGACGACCGGGGAGCTGTTTTTT.

This clonotype occurred a few times. The V gene is TRBV7-2, the J gene TRBJ1-2; D unclear. The germline V gene encodes CDR1 SGHTA and CDR2 FQGNSA. The CDR3 extends over 14 amino acids. V was clipped by 1 base and J by 4 bases, with 10 bases between them. For the CDR3, the DNA is TGTGCCAGCAGCTTAGTAAACAGAGGCTATGGCTACACCTTC. This sequence encodes CASSLVNRGYGYTF.

This clonotype was observed a handful of times. The gene calls are TRBV20-1 and TRBJ1-1; unclear D gene. This CDR3 is built from 14 residues. Germline CDR1 is DFQATT and CDR2 is SNEGSKA (reference sequence). V was trimmed by 5 bases and J by 2 bases, leaving 15 bases between them. CDR3 amino acids: CSASYHGPNTEAFF. In DNA, the CDR3 is TGCAGTGCTTCTTATCACGGCCCTAACACTGAAGCTTTCTTT.

The chain joins TRBV6-1 to TRBJ1-3; perhaps TRBD1 as D (6 bases). This CDR3 has 15 amino acids. From germline, CDR1 is MNHNS and CDR2 SASEGT. V was pared by 6 bases and J by 4 bases, with 16 bases between. CDR3 coding DNA: TGTGCCAGCAGACCGACCGGGACACCCGGAAACACCATATATTTT. As protein: CASRPTGTPGNTIYF.